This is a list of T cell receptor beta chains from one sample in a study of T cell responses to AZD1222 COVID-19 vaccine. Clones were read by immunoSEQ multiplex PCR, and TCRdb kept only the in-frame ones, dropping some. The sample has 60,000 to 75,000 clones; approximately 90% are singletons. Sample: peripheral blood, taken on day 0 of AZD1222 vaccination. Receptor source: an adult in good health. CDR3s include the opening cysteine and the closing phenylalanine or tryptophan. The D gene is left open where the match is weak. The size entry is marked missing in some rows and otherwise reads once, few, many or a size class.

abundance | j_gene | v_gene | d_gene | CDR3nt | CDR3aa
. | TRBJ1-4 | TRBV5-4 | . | TGTGCCAGCAGCTTGTGGGATGATGAAAAACTGTTTTTT | CASSLWDDEKLFF
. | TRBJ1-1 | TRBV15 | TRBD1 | TGTGCCACCAGCAGAGACAATACGGGACAGGGATTCAGGAACACTGAAGCTTTCTTT | CATSRDNTGQGFRNTEAFF
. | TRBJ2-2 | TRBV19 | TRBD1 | TGTGCCAGTACTACCCGGGACAGGACGCGTAACACCGGGGAGCTGTTTTTT | CASTTRDRTRNTGELFF
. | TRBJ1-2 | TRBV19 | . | TGTGCCAGTAGTGTTCCGGGCCAGGAAAGTTATTTC | CASSVPGQESYF
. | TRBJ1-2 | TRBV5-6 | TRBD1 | TGTGCCAGCAGCCCCCCGGGACAGAACTATGGCTACACCTTC | CASSPPGQNYGYTF
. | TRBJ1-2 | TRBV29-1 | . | TGCAGCGTTGAGGCTTTAGGCGCGGTAGATATGGATGGCTACACCTTC | CSVEALGAVDMDGYTF
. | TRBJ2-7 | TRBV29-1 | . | TGCAGCATCGGGTCCGGGGGCGAGCAGTACTTC | CSIGSGGEQYF
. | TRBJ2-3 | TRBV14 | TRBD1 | TGTGCCAGCAGCCAAGATCTGGGGACAGGGTCAGATACGCAGTATTTT | CASSQDLGTGSDTQYF
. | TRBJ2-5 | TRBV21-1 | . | TGTGCCAGCCACGAACTAAGGGAACGAGGGGAGACCCAGTACTTC | CASHELRERGETQYF
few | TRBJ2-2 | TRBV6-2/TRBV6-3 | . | TGTGCCAGCAGTTACGCCAGGGTAGACACCGGGGAGCTGTTTTTT | CASSYARVDTGELFF
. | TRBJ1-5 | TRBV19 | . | TGTGCCAGTAGTCTACAGAACAATCAGCCCCAGCATTTT | CASSLQNNQPQHF
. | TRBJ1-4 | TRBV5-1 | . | TGCGCCAGCAGCTTGAGTGGTTCTATTGAAAAACTGTTTTTT | CASSLSGSIEKLFF
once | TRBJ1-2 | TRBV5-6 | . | TGTGCCAGCAGCAGAAGAGGCGGGAACTATGGCTACACCTTC | CASSRRGGNYGYTF
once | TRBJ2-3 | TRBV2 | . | TGTGCCAGCAGTGAAGGGGCAGATACGCAGTATTTT | CASSEGADTQYF
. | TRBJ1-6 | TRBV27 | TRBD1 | TGTGCCACCCGACAGGGGAATAATTCACCCCTCCACTTT | CATRQGNNSPLHF
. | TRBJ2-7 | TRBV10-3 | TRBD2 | TGTGCCACCCGGGATAGCGGGGAGGGATACGAGCAGTACTTC | CATRDSGEGYEQYF
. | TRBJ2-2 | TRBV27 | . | TGTGCCAGCAGCCCTGGAGCCGGGGAGCTGTTTTTT | CASSPGAGELFF
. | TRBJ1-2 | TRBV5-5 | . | TGTGCCAGCAGCTGGGGTTGGGGGCAGGGGAGAGGCTACACCTTC | CASSWGWGQGRGYTF
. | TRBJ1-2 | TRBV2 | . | TGTGCCAGGGGTAGGACGCGGATCTATGGCTACACCTTC | CARGRTRIYGYTF
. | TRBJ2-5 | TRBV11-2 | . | TGTGCCAGCAGCCGGACAGTACTAGAGACCCAGTACTTC | CASSRTVLETQYF
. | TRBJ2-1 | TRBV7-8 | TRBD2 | TGTGCCAGCAGACCCTTTAGTCTAGCGGGGGGGTTAGATGAGCAGTTCTTC | CASRPFSLAGGLDEQFF
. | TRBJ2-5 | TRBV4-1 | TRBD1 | TGCGCCAGCAGCCCAAGTGGCAGGGGGAATCAAGAGACCCAGTACTTC | CASSPSGRGNQETQYF
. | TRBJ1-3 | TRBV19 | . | TGTGCCAGTAGTAACAGGGTCAGCTCTGGAAACACCATATATTTT | CASSNRVSSGNTIYF
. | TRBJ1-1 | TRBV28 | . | TGTGCCAGCAGCCGACCTGGGACGGGGAACACTGAAGCTTTCTTT | CASSRPGTGNTEAFF
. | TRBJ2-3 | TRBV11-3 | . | TGTGCCAGCAGCTTACGGCAGGGTCAAGATACGCAGTATTTT | CASSLRQGQDTQYF
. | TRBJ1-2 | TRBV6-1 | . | TGTGCCAGCAGTGAAGCTGGCCGCTATGGCTACACCTTC | CASSEAGRYGYTF
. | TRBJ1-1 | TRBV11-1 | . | TGTGCCAGCAGCTGGGGGGGAAGTGGGACTGAAGCTTTCTTT | CASSWGGSGTEAFF
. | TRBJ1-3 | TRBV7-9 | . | TGTGCCAGCCATCTTCGGAGCTCTGGAAACACCATATATTTT | CASHLRSSGNTIYF
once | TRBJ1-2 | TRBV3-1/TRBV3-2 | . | TGTGCCAGCAGCCAAGGCGGCTATGGCTACACCTTC | CASSQGGYGYTF
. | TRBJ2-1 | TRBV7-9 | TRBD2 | TGTGCCAGCAGCTCCGGGACTAGAGGCAATGAGCAGTTCTTC | CASSSGTRGNEQFF
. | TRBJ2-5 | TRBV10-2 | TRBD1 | TGCGCCAGCAGTGCGGGACAGAACCAAGAGACCCAGTACTTC | CASSAGQNQETQYF
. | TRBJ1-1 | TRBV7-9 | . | TGTGCCAGCAGCTACAAAGGGCAGTTGAACACTGAAGCTTTCTTT | CASSYKGQLNTEAFF
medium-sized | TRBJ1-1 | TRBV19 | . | TGTGCCAGTAGTAAGTCGACACTGAACACTGAAGCTTTCTTT | CASSKSTLNTEAFF
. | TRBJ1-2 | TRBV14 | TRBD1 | TGTGCCAGCAGCCGGGGACAGGACTATGGCTACACCTTC | CASSRGQDYGYTF
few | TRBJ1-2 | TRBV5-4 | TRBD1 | TGTGCCAGCAGCGTCAACAGGGGCGACTATGGCTACACCTTC | CASSVNRGDYGYTF
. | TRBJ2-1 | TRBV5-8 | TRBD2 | TGTGCCAGCAGCTCGGGACTAGCCCACTACAATGAGCAGTTCTTC | CASSSGLAHYNEQFF
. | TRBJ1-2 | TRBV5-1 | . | TGCGCCAGCAGCACCGGGCCAGGGCGGGGGGTTAACTATGGCTACACCTTC | CASSTGPGRGVNYGYTF
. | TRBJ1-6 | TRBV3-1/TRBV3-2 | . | TGTGCCAGCAGCCAAGGGTTACGGCAGGGTAATTCACCCCTCCACTTT | CASSQGLRQGNSPLHF
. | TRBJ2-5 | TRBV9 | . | TGTGCCAGCAGCGTAGGAGGGGACCCTATGGAGACCCAGTACTTC | CASSVGGDPMETQYF
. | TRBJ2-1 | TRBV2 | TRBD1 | TGTGCCAGCAGGGTCGGGACAGGGGTATTCAATGAGCAGTTCTTC | CASRVGTGVFNEQFF
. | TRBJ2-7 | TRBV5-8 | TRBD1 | TGTGCCAGCAGCTTGGGGCAGGGGGCGTTAGAGCAGTACTTC | CASSLGQGALEQYF
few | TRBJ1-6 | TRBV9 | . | TGTGCCAGCAGCGTAGAAGAGTCGAGATCACCCCTCCACTTT | CASSVEESRSPLHF
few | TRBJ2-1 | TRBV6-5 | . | TGTGCCACCCATGGGGGGAGCTCCTACAATGAGCAGTTCTTC | CATHGGSSYNEQFF
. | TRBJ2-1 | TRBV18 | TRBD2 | TGTGCCAGCTCACCACTAGCGGGGGGCTACAATGAGCAGTTCTTC | CASSPLAGGYNEQFF
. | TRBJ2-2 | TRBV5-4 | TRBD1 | TGTGCCAGCAGAGAGGACAGGCATGCGAACACCGGGGAGCTGTTTTTT | CASREDRHANTGELFF
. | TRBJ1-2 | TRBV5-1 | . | TGCGCCAGCAGCTTGGTATTGTCGACAGATAACTATGGCTACACCTTC | CASSLVLSTDNYGYTF
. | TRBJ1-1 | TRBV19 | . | TGTGCCAGTAGTCCAGAACAGGGTACCGGCACTGAAGCTTTCTTT | CASSPEQGTGTEAFF
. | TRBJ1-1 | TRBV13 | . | TGTGCCAGCAGCCCGTCGGGGAGGCGCACTGAAGCTTTCTTT | CASSPSGRRTEAFF
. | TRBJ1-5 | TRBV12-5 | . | TGTGCTAGTGCCCTAGGGACTCCCCCCTGGCCCCAGCATTTT | CASALGTPPWPQHF
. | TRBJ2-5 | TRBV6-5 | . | TGTGCCAGCAGTTACTCCTACGCGGGGGAGACCCAGTACTTC | CASSYSYAGETQYF
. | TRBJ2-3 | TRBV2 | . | TGTGCCAGCAGTGTGGCGACTCACGAGTATTTT | CASSVATHEYF
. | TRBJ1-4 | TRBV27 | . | TGTGCCAGCAGTTTATACCTTGGCGGGAGAGAAAAACTGTTTTTT | CASSLYLGGREKLFF
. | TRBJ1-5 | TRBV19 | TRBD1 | TGTGCCAGTAGTCTCGACAGGGTTCAGCAGCCCCAGCATTTT | CASSLDRVQQPQHF
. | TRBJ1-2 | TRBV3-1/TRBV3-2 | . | TGTGCCAGCAGCCAGCACGGAATAACGGGACTTATTAACTATGGCTACACCTTC | CASSQHGITGLINYGYTF
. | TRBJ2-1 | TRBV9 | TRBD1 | TGTGCCAGCAGCGTAGCTACGGGGGACAGGGGGAACAATGAGCAGTTCTTC | CASSVATGDRGNNEQFF
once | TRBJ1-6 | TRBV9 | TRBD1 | TGTGCCAGCAGCGTGGGGCAGGGGGCCTATAATTCACCCCTCCACTTT | CASSVGQGAYNSPLHF
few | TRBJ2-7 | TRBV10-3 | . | TGTGCCATCAGTGAGCCGGGATATCGGTACGAGCAGTACTTC | CAISEPGYRYEQYF
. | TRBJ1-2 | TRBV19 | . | TGTGCCAGTAGCCTCGGACAGTACTATGGCTACACCTTC | CASSLGQYYGYTF
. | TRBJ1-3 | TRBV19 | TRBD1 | TGTGCCAGTAGAACAGGGGCGGCGGTAGGAAACACCATATATTTT | CASRTGAAVGNTIYF
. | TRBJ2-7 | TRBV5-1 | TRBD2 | TGCGCCAGCAGCCAGGGACTAGCGGGGGGCTACGAGCAGTACTTC | CASSQGLAGGYEQYF